A selection of T cell receptor beta chains follows, all from one sample in a study of blood T cell repertoires in COVID-19. Data came from immunoSEQ multiplex PCR; TCRdb stores just in-frame clones and leaves some out. Among 150,000 to 200,000 clones listed, roughly 87% were seen once. Sequenced input: peripheral blood. These receptors came from a human donor in a cohort sampled during active COVID-19. Each CDR3 is given with its conserved first and last residue. D genes are given only for firm matches. The listing skips clone size in some rows; elsewhere it reads once, few, many or a size class.

TRBJ2-4,13,NA,TRBV5-5,TRBD1,CASSWDRVDIQYF,TGTGCCAGCAGCTGGGACAGGGTAGACATTCAGTACTTC
TRBJ1-1,11,NA,TRBV3-1/TRBV3-2,NA,CASSQRGLAFF,TGTGCCAGCAGCCAACGGGGGTTAGCTTTCTTT
TRBJ1-2,14,NA,TRBV27,TRBD1,CASSSDRGDYGYTF,TGTGCCAGCAGTTCGGACAGGGGAGACTATGGCTACACCTTC
TRBJ2-5,15,NA,TRBV7-7,TRBD2,CASSLGVAGAETQYF,TGTGCTAGCAGCTTAGGGGTAGCGGGAGCGGAGACCCAGTACTTC
TRBJ1-5,15,NA,TRBV5-8,TRBD1,CASSAGDRQNQPQHF,TGTGCCAGCAGCGCGGGGGACAGGCAAAATCAGCCCCAGCATTTT
TRBJ2-7,15,NA,TRBV30,TRBD1,CAWSVSGQGKYEQYF,TGTGCCTGGAGTGTCTCGGGACAGGGGAAGTACGAGCAGTACTTC
TRBJ2-3,16,NA,TRBV5-1,NA,CASSLGGSGSTDTQYF,TGCGCCAGCAGCTTGGGGGGAAGCGGGAGCACAGATACGCAGTATTTT
TRBJ2-7,16,NA,TRBV6-4,NA,CASSDCGHQTEYEQYF,TGTGCCAGCAGTGACTGCGGGCACCAAACAGAATACGAGCAGTACTTC
TRBJ2-7,15,NA,TRBV2,TRBD2,CASSVKRGSSYEQYF,TGTGCCAGCAGTGTTAAGCGGGGGAGCTCCTACGAGCAGTACTTC
TRBJ1-2,14,NA,TRBV27,NA,CASSPPGGYYGYTF,TGTGCCAGCAGTCCGCCGGGGGGGTACTATGGCTACACCTTC
TRBJ2-7,16,NA,TRBV6-6,NA,CASSLGLGGLPYEQYF,TGTGCCAGCAGTTTGGGTCTCGGGGGGCTACCCTACGAGCAGTACTTC
TRBJ1-4,13,NA,TRBV23-1,TRBD1,CASFRTGDEKLFF,TGCGCCAGCTTTCGGACAGGGGATGAAAAACTGTTTTTT
TRBJ2-3,14,NA,TRBV19,TRBD2,CASSIAAGTDTQYF,TGTGCCAGTAGTATAGCAGCGGGGACAGATACGCAGTATTTT
TRBJ2-7,16,NA,TRBV6-5,TRBD1,CASSYLRTGTSYEQYF,TGTGCCAGCAGTTACTTAAGGACAGGGACCTCCTACGAGCAGTACTTC
TRBJ2-1,17,NA,TRBV11-3,TRBD2,CASSSYSGKSSYNEQFF,TGTGCCAGCAGCTCATATAGCGGGAAAAGCTCCTACAATGAGCAGTTCTTC
TRBJ1-4,14,few,TRBV7-2,NA,CASSSSGVHEKLFF,TGTGCCAGCAGCTCCTCCGGGGTCCATGAAAAACTGTTTTTT
TRBJ1-3,12,NA,TRBV6-6,NA,CASRRGGNTIYF,TGTGCCAGCAGAAGGGGGGGAAACACCATATATTTT
TRBJ2-1,15,NA,TRBV6-4,NA,CASTSLFCGLNEQFF,TGTGCCAGCACCTCCCTATTTTGCGGACTCAATGAGCAGTTCTTC
TRBJ2-1,15,NA,TRBV6-2/TRBV6-3,NA,CASSYSSGFYNEQFF,TGTGCCAGCAGTTACTCCAGCGGGTTCTACAATGAGCAGTTCTTC
TRBJ2-7,10,NA,TRBV2,NA,CATSLNEQYF,TGTGCCACCTCCCTTAACGAGCAGTACTTC
TRBJ2-5,18,NA,TRBV9,TRBD1,CASSSSGGTGAPWETQYF,TGTGCCAGCAGCTCCAGCGGAGGAACAGGGGCTCCCTGGGAGACCCAGTACTTC
TRBJ1-6,13,NA,TRBV28,NA,CASSLPGNSPLHF,TGTGCCAGCAGCCTCCCCGGGAATTCACCCCTCCACTTT
TRBJ2-2,14,NA,TRBV19,TRBD2,CASRAGLVGGELFF,TGTGCCAGTAGGGCAGGACTAGTTGGCGGGGAGCTGTTTTTT
TRBJ1-4,13,NA,TRBV5-1,NA,CASIDRLSEKLFF,TGCGCCAGTATTGACAGGCTGAGTGAAAAACTGTTTTTT
TRBJ2-7,17,NA,TRBV7-2,TRBD1,CASSRRAGGGRSYEQYF,TGTGCCAGCAGTAGAAGGGCAGGGGGCGGTCGGTCCTACGAGCAGTACTTC
TRBJ1-6,14,NA,TRBV27,NA,CASSLQGTNSPLHF,TGTGCCAGCAGTTTACAGGGTACTAATTCACCCCTCCACTTT
TRBJ1-1,12,NA,TRBV30,NA,CAWSRGITEAFF,TGTGCCTGGAGCCGGGGAATCACTGAAGCTTTCTTT
TRBJ2-7,17,few,TRBV6-6,TRBD1,CASSRGTGGFLPYEQYF,TGTGCCAGCAGTCGCGGGACAGGGGGCTTCCTTCCCTACGAGCAGTACTTC
TRBJ1-2,15,NA,TRBV2,NA,CASSEARAGVEGYTF,TGTGCCAGCAGTGAAGCCAGGGCGGGGGTTGAGGGCTACACCTTC
TRBJ2-3,15,NA,TRBV7-6,NA,CASSPPSIFSDTQYF,TGTGCCAGCAGCCCTCCTAGCATCTTCTCAGATACGCAGTATTTT
TRBJ2-3,16,NA,TRBV11-3,TRBD2,CASNLRASGSTDTQYF,TGTGCCAGCAACCTCCGGGCTAGCGGGAGCACAGATACGCAGTATTTT
TRBJ2-7,14,once,TRBV7-7,NA,CASSRTATLYEQYF,TGTGCCAGCAGCCGTACCGCCACTCTCTACGAGCAGTACTTC
TRBJ2-7,16,NA,TRBV28,TRBD1,CASRPIGTANYYEQYF,TGTGCCAGCAGGCCCATCGGGACAGCCAATTACTACGAGCAGTACTTC
TRBJ1-5,14,NA,TRBV10-3,NA,CAISDSGSNQPQHF,TGTGCCATCAGTGATTCGGGAAGCAATCAGCCCCAGCATTTT
TRBJ1-2,14,NA,TRBV28,NA,CASKLGQGSYGYTF,TGTGCCAGCAAGTTGGGTCAGGGGTCCTATGGCTACACCTTC
TRBJ1-3,14,NA,TRBV2,NA,CASSRDTLGNTIYF,TGTGCCAGCAGCCGGGACACCCTTGGAAACACCATATATTTT
TRBJ2-1,17,NA,TRBV24-1,TRBD2,CATSEYGLAGAYNEQFF,TGTGCCACCAGTGAGTATGGACTAGCGGGAGCCTACAATGAGCAGTTCTTC
TRBJ1-1,13,NA,TRBV9,TRBD1,CASSRGLGTEAFF,TGTGCCAGCAGTAGGGGGCTCGGAACTGAAGCTTTCTTT
TRBJ1-1,16,NA,TRBV7-2,NA,CASSLAGRRVSTEAFF,TGTGCCAGCAGCTTGGCAGGGCGGAGAGTGAGCACTGAAGCTTTCTTT
TRBJ1-6,16,NA,TRBV18,NA,CASSQAGALHNSPLHF,TGTGCCAGCTCACAGGCAGGCGCGTTACATAATTCACCCCTCCACTTT
TRBJ2-7,11,NA,TRBV30,NA,CAWSPNYEQYF,TGTGCCTGGAGCCCAAACTACGAGCAGTACTTC
TRBJ1-2,15,NA,TRBV6-5,NA,CASSILGGGKNGYTF,TGTGCCAGCAGTATACTGGGGGGAGGGAAAAATGGCTACACCTTC
TRBJ2-3,13,once,TRBV3-1/TRBV3-2,NA,CASSPGGQDTQYF,TGTGCCAGCAGCCCGGGGGGCCAAGATACGCAGTATTTT
TRBJ2-3,19,NA,TRBV6-1,TRBD2,CASSGRLAEVLVSTDTQYF,TGTGCCAGCAGTGGAAGACTAGCAGAGGTACTGGTAAGCACAGATACGCAGTATTTT
TRBJ1-1,14,NA,TRBV6-5,NA,CASSTQGRNTEAFF,TGTGCCAGCAGTACTCAGGGGCGGAACACTGAAGCTTTCTTT
TRBJ1-6,10,NA,TRBV7-9,NA,CASSLGELHF,TGTGCCAGCAGCTTAGGAGAACTCCACTTT
TRBJ2-2,15,NA,TRBV9,TRBD2,CASSGTSGATGELFF,TGTGCCAGCAGCGGGACTAGCGGAGCGACCGGGGAGCTGTTTTTT
TRBJ2-5,15,NA,TRBV18,NA,CASSPRDRLEETQYF,TGTGCCAGCTCACCTCGAGACAGGTTGGAAGAGACCCAGTACTTC
TRBJ2-3,15,many,TRBV27,NA,CASSYRLPFTDTQYF,TGTGCCAGCAGTTATCGACTACCCTTCACAGATACGCAGTATTTT
TRBJ1-1,15,NA,TRBV7-9,NA,CASSLKVRGDTEAFF,TGTGCCAGCAGCTTAAAGGTCAGGGGTGACACTGAAGCTTTCTTT
TRBJ2-2,14,once,TRBV19,NA,CASTKIQETGELFF,TGTGCCAGTACCAAAATCCAGGAAACCGGGGAGCTGTTTTTT
TRBJ2-7,11,NA,TRBV20-1,NA,CSARGSYEQYF,TGCAGTGCTAGAGGTAGCTACGAGCAGTACTTC
TRBJ1-1,14,NA,TRBV7-2,NA,CASSPDRLNTEAFF,TGTGCCAGCAGCCCTGACAGGTTGAACACTGAAGCTTTCTTT